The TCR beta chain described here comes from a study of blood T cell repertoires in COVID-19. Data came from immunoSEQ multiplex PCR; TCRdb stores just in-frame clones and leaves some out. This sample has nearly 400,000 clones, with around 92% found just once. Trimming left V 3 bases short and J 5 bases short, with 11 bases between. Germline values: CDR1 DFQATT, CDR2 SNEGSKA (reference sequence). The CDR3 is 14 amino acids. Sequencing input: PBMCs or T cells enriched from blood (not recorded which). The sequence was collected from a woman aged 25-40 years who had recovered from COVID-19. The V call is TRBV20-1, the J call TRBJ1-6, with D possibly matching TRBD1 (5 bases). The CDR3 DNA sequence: TGCAGTGCTAGTGCAACAGGAGATAATTCACCCCTCCACTTT. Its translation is CSASATGDNSPLHF.